This TCR beta chain was captured by sequencing in a study of post-analysis software for immune sequencing data. Points from the study as a whole: When patients were compared with controls, five TRBV segments were more frequent, TRBV5-6, TRBV5-1 and TRBV20-1 among them.

As for this clonotype: Antigen unknown.

V was clipped by 2 bases and J by 3 bases, with 8 bases between them. Looked up from germline, CDR1 is SGHTS and CDR2 is YDEGEE. The CDR3 length is 13 residues. Unique molecular identifiers featured in each of the TCR beta cDNA libraries. Each CDR3 protein is one row after TCRdb ran MiXCR on the PCR reads. The profile covers about half a million distinct CDR3 sequences, with approximately 45% appearing a single time and roughly an eighth taken by the ten largest. The sequence derives from a girl aged 10-17 years with multiple sclerosis. The chain combines TRBV5-8 with TRBJ1-1; D is unresolved. The sample comprised blood. CDR3: CASSFAEDTEAFF. CDR3 sequence (DNA): TGTGCCAGCAGCTTCGCTGAGGACACTGAAGCTTTCTTT.